The rows below give T cell receptor beta chains drawn from one sample of a study of blood T cell repertoires in COVID-19. Using immunoSEQ multiplex PCR, the repertoire was profiled, and TCRdb retains in-frame clones only, with some absent. The table lists about 150,000 clones, around 78% of them singletons. The specimen was peripheral blood. The origin of the receptors is an elderly man with acute or convalescent COVID-19. Both conserved end residues are part of each CDR3. D genes are given only for firm matches. Size is omitted from some rows. Given values are once, few, many or a class for expanded clones.

cdr3_nt cdr3_aa clone_size j_call v_call d_call
TGTGCCAGCAGTTTATTGTTCGGAGAAACAGGGAAGAACGAGCAGTACTTC CASSLLFGETGKNEQYF few TRBJ2-7 TRBV27 NA
TGTGCCAGTAGTGCAGGACTAGCGGGGGGGCCTAGCTCCTACAATGAGCAGTTCTTC CASSAGLAGGPSSYNEQFF NA TRBJ2-1 TRBV19 TRBD2
TGCGCCAGCAGCTTGGTTACAGGGCAAGAGACCCAGTACTTC CASSLVTGQETQYF NA TRBJ2-5 TRBV5-1 NA
TGTGCCAGCAGCTTAGTGGCGGCGAGCTCCTATAATTCACCCCTCCACTTT CASSLVAASSYNSPLHF NA TRBJ1-6 TRBV11-2 NA
TGCAGCGTTGGCGGCGTAGCACCGAGCTCCTACAATGAGCAGTTCTTC CSVGGVAPSSYNEQFF NA TRBJ2-1 TRBV29-1 NA
TGTGCCAGCTCACCACGGGGCTTGCCCACAGATACGCAGTATTTT CASSPRGLPTDTQYF NA TRBJ2-3 TRBV18 NA
TGTGCCTGTCAGAGCGGGGGGGCCAAGGGTGGCACAGATACGCAGTATTTT CACQSGGAKGGTDTQYF NA TRBJ2-3 TRBV30 TRBD2
TGTGCCAGCAGCTTCTTCTATGGCTACACCTTC CASSFFYGYTF NA TRBJ1-2 TRBV7-2 NA
TGTGCCAGCAGCTTAACAGGGTTTGGGGACAATGAGCAGTTCTTC CASSLTGFGDNEQFF NA TRBJ2-1 TRBV5-4 NA
TGCGCCAGCCAAGGGGACAGGGGAATGAGCACTGAAGCTTTCTTT CASQGDRGMSTEAFF NA TRBJ1-1 TRBV10-1 TRBD1
TGTGCCAGCAGTTTATTAGCGCATGGCTACACCTTC CASSLLAHGYTF NA TRBJ1-2 TRBV28 NA
TGTGCCAGTCGACAGGGGCATGGCTACACCTTC CASRQGHGYTF NA TRBJ1-2 TRBV6-5 TRBD1
TGCGCCAGCAGGCGGGCGGGAGACCGCACAGATACGCAGTATTTT CASRRAGDRTDTQYF NA TRBJ2-3 TRBV5-1 TRBD2
TGTGCCACCAGCAACAGGGAGTTGGCCACTGAAGCTTTCTTT CATSNRELATEAFF NA TRBJ1-1 TRBV15 NA
TGTGCCAGCAGCCTCGGAGATGGCTACACCTTC CASSLGDGYTF NA TRBJ1-2 TRBV7-9 NA
TGCGCCAGCAGCCAAGAAGCTAAGGCATCGGAGGAGACCCAGTACTTC CASSQEAKASEETQYF NA TRBJ2-5 TRBV4-1 NA
TGTGCCAGCAGCGGCAGACAGGGCCCTGCCACTGAAGCTTTCTTT CASSGRQGPATEAFF NA TRBJ1-1 TRBV9 TRBD1